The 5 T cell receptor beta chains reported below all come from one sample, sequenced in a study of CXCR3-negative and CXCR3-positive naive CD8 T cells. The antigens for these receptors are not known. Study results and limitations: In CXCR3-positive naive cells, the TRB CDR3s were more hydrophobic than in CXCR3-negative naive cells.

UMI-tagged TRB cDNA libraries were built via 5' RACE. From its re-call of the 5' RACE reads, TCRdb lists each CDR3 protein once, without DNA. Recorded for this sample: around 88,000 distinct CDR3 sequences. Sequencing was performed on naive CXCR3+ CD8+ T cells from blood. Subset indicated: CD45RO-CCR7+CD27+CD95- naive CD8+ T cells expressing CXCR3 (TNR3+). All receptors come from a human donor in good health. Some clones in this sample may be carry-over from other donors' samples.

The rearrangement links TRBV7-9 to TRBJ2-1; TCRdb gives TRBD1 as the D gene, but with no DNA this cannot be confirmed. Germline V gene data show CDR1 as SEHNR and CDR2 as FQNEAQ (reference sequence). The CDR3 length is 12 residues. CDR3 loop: CASSPWDHRGFF.

CDR3 amino acids: CASSSPGAKRRYNEQFF. The chain combines TRBV7-3 with TRBJ2-1; TCRdb selects TRBD1, and the lack of DNA leaves this call unchecked. Germline CDR1 is SGHTA and CDR2 is FQGTGA. The CDR3 totals 17 residues.

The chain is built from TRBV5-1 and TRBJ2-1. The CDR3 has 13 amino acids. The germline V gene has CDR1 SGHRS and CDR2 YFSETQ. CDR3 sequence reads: CASSLDLYNEQFF. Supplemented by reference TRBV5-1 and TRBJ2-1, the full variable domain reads KAGVTQTPRYLIKTRGQQVTLSCSPISGHRSVSWYQQTPGQGLQFLFEYFSETQRNKGNFPGRFSGRQFSNSRSEMNVSTLELGDSALYLCASSLDLYNEQFFGPGTRLTVL.

CDR3 in amino acids: CASSQDMGGWAYEQYF. The chain recombines TRBV4-3 with TRBJ2-7; lacking DNA, the TRBD2 call made by TCRdb goes unchecked. The CDR3 is 16 residues long. Germline CDR1 and CDR2: LGHNA and YSLEER.

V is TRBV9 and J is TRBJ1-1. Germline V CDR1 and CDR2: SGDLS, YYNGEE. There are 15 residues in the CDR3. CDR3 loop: CASSVATGADTEAFF.